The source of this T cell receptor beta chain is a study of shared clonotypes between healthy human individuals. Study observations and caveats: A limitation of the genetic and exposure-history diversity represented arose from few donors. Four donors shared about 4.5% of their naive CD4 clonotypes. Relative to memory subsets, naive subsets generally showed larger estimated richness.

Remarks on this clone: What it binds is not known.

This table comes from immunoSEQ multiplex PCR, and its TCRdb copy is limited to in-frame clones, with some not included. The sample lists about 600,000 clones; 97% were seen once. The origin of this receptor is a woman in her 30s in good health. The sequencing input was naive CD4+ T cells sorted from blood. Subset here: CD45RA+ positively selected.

CDR3 nucleotides: TGTGCCAGCAGAGGGTGGACAGGGGGACGAGAGACCCAGTACTTC. This encodes CASRGWTGGRETQYF. The chain carries TRBV27 and TRBJ2-5, with 10 bases lining up with TRBD1. The ends lost 6 bases at V and 4 bases at J; junction bases unmatched: 8. The CDR3 totals 15 residues. Germline loops: CDR1 MNHEY, CDR2 SMNVEV (reference sequence).